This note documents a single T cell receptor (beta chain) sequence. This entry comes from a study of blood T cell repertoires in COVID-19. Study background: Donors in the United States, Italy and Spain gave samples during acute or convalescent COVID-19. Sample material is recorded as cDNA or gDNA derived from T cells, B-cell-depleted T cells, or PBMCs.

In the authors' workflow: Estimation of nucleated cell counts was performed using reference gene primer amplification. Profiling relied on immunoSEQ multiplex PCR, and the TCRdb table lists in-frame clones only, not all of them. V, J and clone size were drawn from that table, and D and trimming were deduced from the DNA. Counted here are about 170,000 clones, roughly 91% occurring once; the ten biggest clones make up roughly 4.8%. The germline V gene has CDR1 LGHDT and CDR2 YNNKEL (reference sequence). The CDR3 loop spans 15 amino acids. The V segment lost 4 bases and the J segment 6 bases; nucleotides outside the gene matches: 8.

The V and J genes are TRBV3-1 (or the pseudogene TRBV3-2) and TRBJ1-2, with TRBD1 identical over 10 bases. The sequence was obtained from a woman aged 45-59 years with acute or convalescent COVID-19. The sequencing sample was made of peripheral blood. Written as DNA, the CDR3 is TGTGCCAGCAGCCCACCGGGACAGGGGACCGATGGCTACACCTTC. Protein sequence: CASSPPGQGTDGYTF.